The TCR beta chain described here comes from a study of CD8+CD57+ T cells in acquired aplastic anemia (dated by TCRdb to 2016 to 2019). Context from the whole study: A mean of about 3.2 ug of DNA, ranging from about 0.2 to 27.4 ug, was extracted from sorted CD4+ and CD8+ cells. A CD8+CD57+ expansion meant a frequency higher than the mean frequency seen in healthy subjects.

Summary of the overall study and its limitations: Around 30 CD8+ CDR3 sequences were found in both patients and controls but appeared to be highly expressed in patients and within the immunodominant clones of the patients. CD8+ Simpson's diversity did not differ significantly between patients and healthy controls (P=0.060).

Genomic DNA was used as template for profiling of TCR beta VDJ combinations and CDR3 sequences. TCR repertoire sequencing was run on an Illumina HiSeq 2000. The paper's data handling went like this. TRBV/TRBJ rearrangement plots, CDR3 size and DJ length profiles, and Simpson's diversity index were used to assess repertoires. The most abundant DNA sequence in the deep sequencing data was defined as the immunodominant clone. CDR3 amino acid sequences were screened for sharing across subjects and compared with published repertoires and the VDJdb database. The raw public data were reprocessed by TCRdb itself: fastp quality trimming at Q25, MiXCR clonotype calling, in-frame beta chains only. Every CDR3 protein is listed once, alongside the most common genes and DNA of its rows. What appears here as the V and J calls and clone size reflects TCRdb's work, not the paper's. This sample is represented by 150,000 to 200,000 distinct CDR3 sequences; less than 60% of them were singletons. 1.8% of the sample lies in the top ten.

CDR1 and CDR2 are read off the germline V gene as SQVTM and ANQGSEA. There are 13 amino acids in the CDR3, from cysteine to phenylalanine inclusive. Of all the DNA, just the CDR3 is kept, 39 bases in frame from base 1. V ends up 5 bases short and J 10 bases short, with an unmatched junction base count of 11. Patients chosen for sequencing had shown expansion of CD8+CD57+ cells by flow cytometry. Severe acquired aplastic anemia was diagnosed in all patients according to International Study of Aplastic Anemia and Agranulocytosis and Camitta criteria. No patient had received any therapy when blood was sampled. In this study, sorted CD4+ and CD8+ T cells from the blood of healthy subjects and of severe aplastic anemia patients had their TCR repertoires deep-sequenced. Patients were enrolled under clinicaltrials.gov protocols 00001620, 01623167, 00001397, 00071045, 00081523 and 00961064 in the USA. Ficoll-Paque density gradient centrifugation was used to isolate peripheral blood mononuclear cells. CD4+ and CD8+ T cells were sorted by FACS or magnetic beads before DNA extraction.

Ten or more counts support this clonotype. Its antigen has not been determined. There are no base qualities to consult, and no much larger clone falls within one base. Recombination connected TRBV29-1 to TRBJ1-1; 9 central nucleotides agree with TRBD1. Sequencing used sorted CD4+, CD8+, or CD8+CD57+ T cells (not recorded which) from PBMCs. The receptor's source is a human donor with aplastic anemia. The nucleotide sequence reads as follows: TGCAGCGTTCCCGGGACAGGGAGCTTCGTAGCTTTCTTT. Translation gives CSVPGTGSFVAFF. The CDR3, completed at both ends by the reference TRBV29-1 and TRBJ1-1 genes, gives the full variable domain SAVISQKPSRDICQRGTSLTIQCQVDSQVTMMFWYRQQPGQSLTLIATANQGSEATYESGFVIDKFPISRPNLTFSTLTVSNMSPEDSSIYLCSVPGTGSFVAFFGQGTRLTVV.